These 20 T cell receptor beta chains were sequenced from one sample in a study of blood T cell repertoires in COVID-19. TCRdb's copy holds only in-frame clones and misses some; the assay was immunoSEQ multiplex PCR. The sample contains a few hundred thousand clones, 75% to 90% of which appear only once. The material sequenced was peripheral blood. The receptor set was obtained from a young man with acute or convalescent COVID-19.

The rearrangement joins TRBV5-1 to TRBJ2-1; 7 bases are a match to TRBD2. The junction had 15 bases not matched to a gene; V was cut back by 2 bases and J by 4 bases. The CDR3 totals 18 residues. Germline V lookup: CDR1 SGHRS, CDR2 YFSETQ. The CDR3 region has the DNA TGCGCCAGCAGCTTTGCTTTAACCGGGCTAGCGGCATACAATGAGCAGTTCTTC. Its translation: CASSFALTGLAAYNEQFF.

V gene TRBV6-5 combines with J gene TRBJ2-7; 7 bases match TRBD1. V lost 2 bases to trimming and J lost 2 bases; unmatched junction nucleotides: 6. The length of the CDR3 is 15 residues. The V gene's germline CDR1 is MNHEY and CDR2 SVGAGI. CDR3 residues: CASSYAPGGPYEQYF. The CDR3 DNA sequence: TGTGCCAGCAGTTACGCGCCAGGGGGACCCTACGAGCAGTACTTC.

The rearrangement links TRBV20-1 to TRBJ2-5; D remains ambiguous. V lost 6 bases, J lost 4 bases, and 9 bases lay in between. Germline values: CDR1 DFQATT, CDR2 SNEGSKA (reference sequence). This CDR3 region has 11 residues. CDR3 sequence (DNA): TGCAGTGCAGAGAGATCAGAGACCCAGTACTTC. The encoded protein is CSAERSETQYF.

This sequence joins TRBV5-1 and TRBJ1-1; D is ambiguous. The CDR3 runs 15 residues. Germline V gene lookup returns CDR1 SGHRS and CDR2 YFSETQ. V dropped 4 bases and J dropped 3 bases, with 16 bases sitting between them. CDR3 in amino acids: CASSLNPVSYTEAFF. The CDR3, as DNA: TGCGCCAGCAGCCTTAACCCGGTGTCGTACACTGAAGCTTTCTTT.

The chain employs TRBV6-5 and TRBJ1-1; D gene uncertain. CDR3 length equals 13 residues. V lost 4 bases and J 0 bases, leaving 6 bases between the germline ends. Germline V gene sequence: CDR1 MNHEY, CDR2 SVGAGI. CDR3 protein: CASSSEVNTEAFF. The CDR3 region has the DNA TGTGCCAGCAGTTCCGAGGTGAACACTGAAGCTTTCTTT.

This chain links TRBV7-2 with TRBJ2-2; D unresolved. The germline V gene has CDR1 SGHTA and CDR2 FQGNSA. V lost 2 bases and J 4 bases, leaving 8 bases between the germline ends. The CDR3 runs to 14 residues. CDR3 coding DNA: TGTGCCAGCAGCTTAAACCAGGCCACCGGGGAGCTGTTTTTT. Protein sequence: CASSLNQATGELFF.

V is TRBV7-9 and J is TRBJ2-1; TRBD2 aligns across 7 bases. Germline CDR1 and CDR2: SEHNR and FQNEAQ (reference sequence). V gave up 6 bases and J gave up 10 bases; unmatched junction bases: 6. The CDR3 is 12 residues long. This chain's CDR3 is CASSLAGEEQFF. Written as DNA, the CDR3 is TGTGCCAGCAGTCTGGCGGGAGAAGAGCAGTTCTTC.

The chain is built from TRBV27 and TRBJ2-5, with 8 nucleotides matching TRBD2. Germline CDR1 and CDR2: MNHEY and SMNVEV (reference sequence). The CDR3 is 13 residues long. The junction had 2 bases not matched to a gene; V was cut back by 3 bases and J by 5 bases. Written as DNA, the CDR3 is TGTGCCAGCAGTTTTCAGCGGGGGGAGACCCAGTACTTC. Translating gives CASSFQRGETQYF.

The chain couples TRBV9 to TRBJ2-7; 9 bases align to TRBD2. The J segment lost 9 bases and the V segment lost 0 bases, leaving 7 bases of the junction unmatched. The germline gives CDR1 SGDLS, CDR2 YYNGEE. The CDR3 is 14 amino acids. Here the CDR3 DNA reads TGTGCCAGCAGCGTAGACCTAGCGGGGACGGTGCAGTACTTC. Its protein is CASSVDLAGTVQYF. Full variable domain (missing parts from reference TRBV9 and TRBJ2-7): DSGVTQTPKHLITATGQRVTLRCSPRSGDLSVYWYQQSLDQGLQFLIQYYNGEERAKGNILERFSAQQFPDLHSELNLSSLELGDSALYFCASSVDLAGTVQYFGPGTRLTVT.

This chain joins TRBV9 and TRBJ1-5; no clear D. The CDR3 is 15 amino acids. V shed 0 bases and J shed 0 bases, with 7 bases lying between them. Germline CDR1 reads SGDLS; CDR2 reads YYNGEE. CDR3 protein: CASSVDGFSNQPQHF. CDR3 coding DNA: TGTGCCAGCAGCGTAGACGGTTTTAGCAATCAGCCCCAGCATTTT.

J is TRBJ2-1 and V is TRBV7-8; TRBD2 matches 8 bases. V was clipped by 1 base and J by 9 bases; unmatched bases: 8. This CDR3 region has 15 residues. CDR1 is SGHVS and CDR2 is FQNEAQ in the germline V gene. In DNA form, the CDR3 reads TGTGCCAGCAGCTTAGTCCTCATAGCGGGGACTGAGCAGTTCTTC. Its protein product is CASSLVLIAGTEQFF. The full variable domain, with the rest looked up from reference TRBV7-8 and TRBJ2-1, is GAGVSQSPRYKVAKRGQDVALRCDPISGHVSLFWYQQALGQGPEFLTYFQNEAQLDKSGLPSDRFFAERPEGSVSTLKIQRTQQEDSAVYLCASSLVLIAGTEQFFGPGTRLTVL.

The chain uses TRBV9 and TRBJ1-3; D is uncertain. The V gene lost 4 bases and the J gene lost 7 bases, with 6 bases spanning the gap. The CDR3 consists of 11 residues. From germline, CDR1 is SGDLS and CDR2 YYNGEE. CDR3 loop: CASSSGNTIYF. Here the CDR3 DNA reads TGTGCCAGCAGCTCGGGGAACACCATATATTTT.

The chain is built from TRBV15 and TRBJ2-7, with 8 bases aligning to TRBD2. Trimming cost V 1 base and J 3 bases; bases outside gene matches: 8. The germline CDR1 and CDR2 sequences are LNHNV and YYDKDF (reference sequence). The CDR3 covers 16 residues. The CDR3: CATSRALAGKDYEQYF. The CDR3 coding sequence is TGTGCCACCAGCAGAGCCCTAGCGGGTAAAGACTACGAGCAGTACTTC.

This chain links TRBV9 with TRBJ1-2; D might be TRBD1 (5 bases). This CDR3 region has 12 residues. The V end was cut by 1 base, the J end by 9 bases, with 10 bases between. Germline V gene lookup returns CDR1 SGDLS and CDR2 YYNGEE. The CDR3 reads CASSVNQGSYTF. CDR3 coding DNA: TGTGCCAGCAGCGTAAACCAGGGAAGCTACACCTTC.

The V call is TRBV6-5, the J call TRBJ2-2; D remains ambiguous. V lost 5 bases, J lost 3 bases, and 10 bases lay in between. Germline loops: CDR1 MNHEY, CDR2 SVGAGI. CDR3 size: 14 residues. The CDR3 DNA is TGTGCCAGCAGTCCTTACCGGGACACCGGGGAGCTGTTTTTT. Protein: CASSPYRDTGELFF.

The chain is built from TRBV6-1 and TRBJ2-7, with 7 bases matching TRBD1. V was clipped by 1 base and J by 9 bases; unmatched bases: 9. The CDR3 contains 14 residues. Germline CDR1 and CDR2: MNHNS and SASEGT. CDR3 in amino acids: CASSEGGQGEVQYF. The CDR3 DNA reads TGTGCCAGCAGTGAAGGCGGGCAGGGGGAAGTGCAGTACTTC.

The V call is TRBV19, the J call TRBJ1-6; D call uncertain. This CDR3 region has 18 residues. The V gene's germline CDR1 is LNHDA and CDR2 SQIVND (reference sequence). V lost 6 bases to trimming and J lost 10 bases, with 28 bases between them. The CDR3 is CASSLIDEGGFVWSPLHF. The CDR3 DNA reads as TGTGCCAGTAGCCTTATAGACGAGGGAGGATTTGTTTGGTCACCCCTCCACTTT.

The chain has TRBV18 and TRBJ1-1, with D maybe TRBD1 (5 bases). V lost 6 bases to trimming and J lost 3 bases, with 17 bases between them. The CDR3 runs to 15 residues. The V gene's germline CDR1 is KGHSH and CDR2 LQKENI. For the CDR3, the DNA is TGTGCCAGCTCTGCAGGTTGGGGCTGGGACACTGAAGCTTTCTTT. Translation gives CASSAGWGWDTEAFF. Full variable domain (rest looked up from reference TRBV18 and TRBJ1-1): NAGVMQNPRHLVRRRGQEARLRCSPMKGHSHVYWYRQLPEEGLKFMVYLQKENIIDESGMPKERFSAEFPKEGPSILRIQQVVRGDSAAYFCASSAGWGWDTEAFFGQGTRLTVV.

V and J are TRBV2 and TRBJ1-6; unclear D gene. The length of the CDR3 is 12 residues. From germline, CDR1 is SNHLY and CDR2 FYNNEI. Trimming shortened V by 7 bases and J by 10 bases, and 11 bases separated the two germline ends. For the CDR3, the DNA is TGTGCCAGCAATCCCGAGGGATCACCCCTCCACTTT. Translating it yields CASNPEGSPLHF.

This chain uses TRBV5-3 with TRBJ2-1; D not resolved. TRBV5-3 is labeled an ORF, and its function is uncertain. V lost 0 bases, J lost 8 bases, and 9 bases lay in between. The CDR3 has 13 amino acids. CDR3: CARSLVITDEQFF. For the CDR3, the DNA is TGTGCCAGAAGCTTGGTTATAACGGATGAGCAGTTCTTC.